This record concerns one T cell receptor beta chain sequence. Its antigen is still unknown. Treatment of the sample: oral pan-JAK inhibitor, 5-10 mg twice daily. Sorted out of PBMCs were CD4+ T cells and CD8+ T cells. These data originate in a study of CD8+ T cells in alopecia areata. RNA was isolated and reverse transcribed to cDNA, the sequencing template. Clones were sequenced by immunoSEQ multiplex PCR, and TCRdb holds only the in-frame ones, with some missing. This sample carries approximately 100,000 clones, about three fifths of them seen once, and the ten largest clones take about 15%. Study results and caveats: Mice gave a clearer picture of TCR sharing than patients did, possibly for HLA-related reasons. Expanded CD8+ clones among the top 100, as well as scalp clonality, were significantly decreased by tofacitinib. While patients received tofacitinib, many expanded lesional clones remained present in scalp and blood.

The CDR3 has 12 residues. Germline assignment: CDR1 LNHDA and CDR2 SQIVND (reference sequence). V was shortened by 11 bases and J by 6 bases, with 14 bases between the two germline ends. The rearrangement links TRBV19 to TRBJ1-5, with D hard to call. Sequencing used CD8+ T cells sorted from blood, obtained at approximately week 55, from a patient treated with tofacitinib. This TCR was sampled from a human donor with alopecia areata. CDR3 region: CAARTGRQPQHF. CDR3 in DNA: TGTGCCGCTCGGACCGGGCGTCAGCCCCAGCATTTT.